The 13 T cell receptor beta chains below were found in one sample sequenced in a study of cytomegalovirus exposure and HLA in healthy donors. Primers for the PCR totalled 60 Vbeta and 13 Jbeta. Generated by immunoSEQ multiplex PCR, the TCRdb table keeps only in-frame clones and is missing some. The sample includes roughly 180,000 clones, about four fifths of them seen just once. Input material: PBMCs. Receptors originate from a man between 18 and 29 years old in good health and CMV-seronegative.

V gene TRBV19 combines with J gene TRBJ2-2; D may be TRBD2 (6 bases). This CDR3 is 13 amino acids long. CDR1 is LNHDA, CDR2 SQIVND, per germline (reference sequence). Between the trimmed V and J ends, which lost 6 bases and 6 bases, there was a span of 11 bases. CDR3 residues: CASSGSMAGELFF. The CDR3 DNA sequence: TGTGCCAGTAGCGGGAGCATGGCCGGGGAGCTGTTTTTT.

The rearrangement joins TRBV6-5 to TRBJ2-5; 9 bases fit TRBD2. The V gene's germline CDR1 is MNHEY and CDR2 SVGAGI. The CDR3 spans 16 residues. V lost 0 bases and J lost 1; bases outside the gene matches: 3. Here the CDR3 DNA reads TGTGCCAGCAGTTACTCCGGTAGCGGGGGCCAAGAGACCCAGTACTTC. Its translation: CASSYSGSGGQETQYF.

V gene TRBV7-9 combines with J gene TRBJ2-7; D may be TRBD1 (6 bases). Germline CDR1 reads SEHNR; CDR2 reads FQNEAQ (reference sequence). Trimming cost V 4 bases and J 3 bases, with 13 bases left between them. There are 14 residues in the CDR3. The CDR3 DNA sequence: TGTGCCAGCAGCTCTAGGGACATGCGCTACGAGCAGTACTTC. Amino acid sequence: CASSSRDMRYEQYF.

For the CDR3, the DNA is TGTGCCAGCAGCCGCGGGAACAGCTACGAGCAGTACTTC. Its translation is CASSRGNSYEQYF. This chain joins TRBV7-6 and TRBJ2-7; D might be TRBD2 (6 bases). The CDR3 sequence is 13 residues long. V dropped 5 bases and J dropped 3 bases, with 11 bases sitting between them. CDR1 and CDR2 from the germline V gene are SGHVS and FNYEAQ. Drawing the rest from reference TRBV7-6 and TRBJ2-7, the complete variable domain is GAGVSQSPRYKVTKRGQDVALRCDPISGHVSLYWYRQALGQGPEFLTYFNYEAQQDKSGLPNDRFSAERPEGSISTLTIQRTEQRDSAMYRCASSRGNSYEQYFGPGTRLTVT.

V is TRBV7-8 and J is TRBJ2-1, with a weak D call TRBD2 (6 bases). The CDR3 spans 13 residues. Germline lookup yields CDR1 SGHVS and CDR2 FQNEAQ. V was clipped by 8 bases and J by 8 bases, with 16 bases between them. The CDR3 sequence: CASQSGWADEQFF. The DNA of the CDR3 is TGTGCCAGCCAGAGCGGGTGGGCCGATGAGCAGTTCTTC.

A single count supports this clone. In DNA, the CDR3 is TGTGCCAGCAGCAGACTAGCGGAGATAGAGACCCAGTACTTC. Translation gives CASSRLAEIETQYF. This chain links TRBV5-4 with TRBJ2-5, with 9 bases aligning to TRBD2. Unmatched junction bases numbered 5, after V lost 4 bases and J lost 4 bases. Germline-derived CDR1 and CDR2 are SGHNT and YYREEE (reference sequence). This CDR3 contains 14 residues.

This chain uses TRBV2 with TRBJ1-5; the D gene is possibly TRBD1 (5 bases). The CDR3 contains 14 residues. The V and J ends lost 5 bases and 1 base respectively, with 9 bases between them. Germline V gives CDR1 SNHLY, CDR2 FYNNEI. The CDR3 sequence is CASSPGGSNQPQHF. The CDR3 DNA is TGTGCCAGCAGTCCGGGGGGGAGCAATCAGCCCCAGCATTTT.

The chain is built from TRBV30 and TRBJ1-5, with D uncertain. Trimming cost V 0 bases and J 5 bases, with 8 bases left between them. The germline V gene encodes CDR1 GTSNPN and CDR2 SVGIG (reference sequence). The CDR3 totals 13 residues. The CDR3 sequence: CAWSVGTDQPQHF. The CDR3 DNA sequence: TGTGCCTGGAGTGTGGGCACAGATCAGCCCCAGCATTTT.

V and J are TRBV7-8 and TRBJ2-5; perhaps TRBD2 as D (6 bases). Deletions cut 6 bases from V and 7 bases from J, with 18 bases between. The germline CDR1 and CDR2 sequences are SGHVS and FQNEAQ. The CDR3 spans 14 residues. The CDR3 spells CASRPSRLGGTQYF. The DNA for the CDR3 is TGTGCCAGCAGACCTTCCAGGCTGGGGGGGACCCAGTACTTC.

DNA for the CDR3: TGTGCCAGTAGTATGGGACAGAGGCTAAATCAGCCCCAGCATTTT. Translation gives CASSMGQRLNQPQHF. The rearrangement joins TRBV19 to TRBJ1-5; 7 bases agree with TRBD1. The CDR3 length is 15 residues. Losses at the gene ends were 3 bases for V and 4 bases for J; bases not matched to a gene: 6. Per the germline V gene, CDR1 is LNHDA and CDR2 is SQIVND (reference sequence). Full variable domain (remainder filled in from reference TRBV19 and TRBJ1-5): DGGITQSPKYLFRKEGQNVTLSCEQNLNHDAMYWYRQDPGQGLRLIYYSQIVNDFQKGDIAEGYSVSREKKESFPLTVTSAQKNPTAFYLCASSMGQRLNQPQHFGDGTRLSIL.

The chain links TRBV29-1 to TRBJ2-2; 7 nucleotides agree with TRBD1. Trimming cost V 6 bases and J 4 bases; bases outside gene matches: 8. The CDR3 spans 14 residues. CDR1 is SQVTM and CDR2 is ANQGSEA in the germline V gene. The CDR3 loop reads CSVGGRDITGELFF. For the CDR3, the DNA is TGCAGCGTAGGGGGCCGGGACATCACCGGGGAGCTGTTTTTT.

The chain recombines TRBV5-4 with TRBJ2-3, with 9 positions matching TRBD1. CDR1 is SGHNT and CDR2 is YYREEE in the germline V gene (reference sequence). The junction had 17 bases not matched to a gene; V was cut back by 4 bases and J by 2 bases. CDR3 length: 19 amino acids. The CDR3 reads CASSPANRGRAPFTDTQYF. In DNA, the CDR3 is TGTGCCAGCAGCCCGGCCAACAGGGGGCGAGCCCCATTCACAGATACGCAGTATTTT.

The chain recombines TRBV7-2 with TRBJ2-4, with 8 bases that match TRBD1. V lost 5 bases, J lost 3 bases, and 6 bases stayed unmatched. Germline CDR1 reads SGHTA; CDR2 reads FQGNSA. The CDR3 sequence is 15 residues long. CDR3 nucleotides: TGTGCCAGCAGCCCCGAGGGACAGGTCAAAAACATTCAGTACTTC. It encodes CASSPEGQVKNIQYF.